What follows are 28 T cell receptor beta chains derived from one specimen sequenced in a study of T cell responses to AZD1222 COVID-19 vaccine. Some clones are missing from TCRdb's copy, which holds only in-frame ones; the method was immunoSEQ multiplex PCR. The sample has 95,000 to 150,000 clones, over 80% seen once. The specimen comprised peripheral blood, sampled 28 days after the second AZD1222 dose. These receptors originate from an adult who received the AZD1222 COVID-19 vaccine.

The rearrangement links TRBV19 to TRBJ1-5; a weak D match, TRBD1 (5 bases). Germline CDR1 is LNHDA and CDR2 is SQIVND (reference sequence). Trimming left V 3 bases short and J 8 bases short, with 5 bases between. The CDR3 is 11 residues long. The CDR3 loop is CASSMGEPQHF. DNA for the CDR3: TGTGCCAGTAGTATGGGGGAGCCCCAGCATTTT.

The chain's CDR3 is CASNLGEQPQHF. DNA for the CDR3: TGTGCCAGCAACCTAGGGGAACAGCCCCAGCATTTT. V and J are TRBV28 and TRBJ1-5; tentatively, D is TRBD1 (5 bases). Trimming removed 7 bases at V and 7 bases at J, with 11 bases between. Germline CDR1 is MDHEN and CDR2 is SYDVKM. The CDR3 runs to 12 residues.

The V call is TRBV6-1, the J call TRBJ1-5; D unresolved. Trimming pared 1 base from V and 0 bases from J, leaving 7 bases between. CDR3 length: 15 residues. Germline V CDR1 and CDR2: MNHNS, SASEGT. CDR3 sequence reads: CASSEGTYSNQPQHF. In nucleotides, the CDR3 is TGTGCCAGCAGTGAAGGGACGTATAGCAATCAGCCCCAGCATTTT.

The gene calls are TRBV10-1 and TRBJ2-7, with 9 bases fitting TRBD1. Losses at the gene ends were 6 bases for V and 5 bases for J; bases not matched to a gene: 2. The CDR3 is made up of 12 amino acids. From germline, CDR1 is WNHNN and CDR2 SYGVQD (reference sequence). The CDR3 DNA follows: TGCGCCAGCAGGGACAGGGGACACGAGCAGTACTTC. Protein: CASRDRGHEQYF.

CDR3 in DNA: TGTGCCAGCAGGCTTGGACAGTTAAACTATGGCTACACCTTC. Its protein is CASRLGQLNYGYTF. The chain combines TRBV2 with TRBJ1-2; a possible D gene is TRBD1 (6 bases). V shed 6 bases and J shed 2 bases, with 13 bases lying between them. Germline V gives CDR1 SNHLY, CDR2 FYNNEI. The CDR3 has 14 residues.

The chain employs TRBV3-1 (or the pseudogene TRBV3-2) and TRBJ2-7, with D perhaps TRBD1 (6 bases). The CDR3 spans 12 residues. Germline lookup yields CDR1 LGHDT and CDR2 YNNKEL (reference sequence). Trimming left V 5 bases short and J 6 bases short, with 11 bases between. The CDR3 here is CASSSTGPEQYF. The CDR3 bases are TGTGCCAGCAGCTCCACAGGGCCCGAGCAGTACTTC.

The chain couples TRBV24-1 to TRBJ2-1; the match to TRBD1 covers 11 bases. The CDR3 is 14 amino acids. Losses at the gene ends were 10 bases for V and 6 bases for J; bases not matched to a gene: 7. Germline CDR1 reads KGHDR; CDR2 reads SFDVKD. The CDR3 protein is CATGGTGGSNEQFF. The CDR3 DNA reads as TGTGCCACTGGGGGGACAGGGGGGTCCAATGAGCAGTTCTTC.

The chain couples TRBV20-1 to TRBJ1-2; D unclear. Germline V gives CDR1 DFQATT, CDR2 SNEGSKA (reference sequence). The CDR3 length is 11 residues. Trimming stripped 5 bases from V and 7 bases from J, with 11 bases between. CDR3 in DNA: TGCAGTGCTTTCCATTACACTGGCTACACCTTC. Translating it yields CSAFHYTGYTF.

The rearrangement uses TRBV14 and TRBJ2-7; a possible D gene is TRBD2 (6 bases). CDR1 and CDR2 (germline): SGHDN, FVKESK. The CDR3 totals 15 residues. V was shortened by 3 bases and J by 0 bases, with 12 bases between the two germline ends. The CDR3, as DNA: TGTGCCAGCAGCCATATGGGCGGGAACTCCTACGAGCAGTACTTC. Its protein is CASSHMGGNSYEQYF.

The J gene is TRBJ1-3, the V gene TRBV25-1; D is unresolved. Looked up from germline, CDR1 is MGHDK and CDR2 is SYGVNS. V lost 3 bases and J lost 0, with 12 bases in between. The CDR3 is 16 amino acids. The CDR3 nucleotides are TGTGCCAGCAGTGATCTCGGGTCCAGCTCTGGAAACACCATATATTTT. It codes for CASSDLGSSSGNTIYF.

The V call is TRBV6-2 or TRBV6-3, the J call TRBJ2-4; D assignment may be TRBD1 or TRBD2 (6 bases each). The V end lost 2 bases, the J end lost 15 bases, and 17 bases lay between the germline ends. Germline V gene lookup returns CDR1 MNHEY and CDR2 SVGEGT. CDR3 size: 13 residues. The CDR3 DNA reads TGTGCCAGCAGTTACCAGCCTGGGGGGCCTTTGTACTTC. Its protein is CASSYQPGGPLYF.

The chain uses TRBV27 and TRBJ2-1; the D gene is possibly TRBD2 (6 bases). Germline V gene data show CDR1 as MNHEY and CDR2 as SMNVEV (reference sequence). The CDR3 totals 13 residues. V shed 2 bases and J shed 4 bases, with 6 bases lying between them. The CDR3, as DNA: TGTGCCAGCAGTTTAGCGGGGTACAATGAGCAGTTCTTC. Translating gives CASSLAGYNEQFF.

Written as DNA, the CDR3 is TGTGCCAGCAGCAAAAACCCCCCTGGAATTTATAATTCACCCCTCCACTTT. Its protein product is CASSKNPPGIYNSPLHF. The chain carries TRBV21-1 and TRBJ1-6. TRBV21-1 represents a pseudogene. The CDR3 has 17 amino acids.

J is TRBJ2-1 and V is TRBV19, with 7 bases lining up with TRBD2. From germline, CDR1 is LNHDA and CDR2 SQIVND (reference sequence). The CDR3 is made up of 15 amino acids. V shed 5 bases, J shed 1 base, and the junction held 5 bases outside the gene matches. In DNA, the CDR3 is TGTGCCAGTAGTCTGAGCGGGAATTCCTACAATGAGCAGTTCTTC. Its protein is CASSLSGNSYNEQFF.

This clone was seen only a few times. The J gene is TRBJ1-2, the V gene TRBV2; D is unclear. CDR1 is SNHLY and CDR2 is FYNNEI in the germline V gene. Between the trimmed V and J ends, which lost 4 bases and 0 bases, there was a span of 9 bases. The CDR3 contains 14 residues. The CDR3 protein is CASSGEATNYGYTF. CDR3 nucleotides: TGTGCCAGCAGTGGTGAGGCCACTAACTATGGCTACACCTTC.

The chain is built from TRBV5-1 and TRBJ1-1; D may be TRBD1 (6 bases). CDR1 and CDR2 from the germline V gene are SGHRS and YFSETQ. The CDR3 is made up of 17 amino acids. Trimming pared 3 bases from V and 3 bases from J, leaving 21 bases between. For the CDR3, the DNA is TGCGCCAGCAGCTCCGTAATAGGGGGATTAAGGGACACTGAAGCTTTCTTT. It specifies CASSSVIGGLRDTEAFF.

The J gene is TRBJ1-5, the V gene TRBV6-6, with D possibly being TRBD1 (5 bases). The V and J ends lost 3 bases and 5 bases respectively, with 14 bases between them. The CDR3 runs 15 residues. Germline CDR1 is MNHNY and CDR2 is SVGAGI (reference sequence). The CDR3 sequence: CASSYIGQGDQPQHF. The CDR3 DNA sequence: TGTGCCAGCAGTTATATCGGCCAGGGCGATCAGCCCCAGCATTTT.

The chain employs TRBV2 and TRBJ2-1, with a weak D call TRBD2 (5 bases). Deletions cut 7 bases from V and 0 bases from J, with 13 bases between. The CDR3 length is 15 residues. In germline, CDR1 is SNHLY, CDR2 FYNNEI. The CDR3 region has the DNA TGTGCCAGCAAGTGGCAGAGCGGCTCCTACAATGAGCAGTTCTTC. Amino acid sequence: CASKWQSGSYNEQFF.

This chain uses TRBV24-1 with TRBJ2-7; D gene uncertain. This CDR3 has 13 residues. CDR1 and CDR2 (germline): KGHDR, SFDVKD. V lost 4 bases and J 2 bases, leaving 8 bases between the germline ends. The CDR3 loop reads CATSDSLTYEQYF. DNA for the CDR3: TGTGCCACCAGTGACAGCCTTACCTACGAGCAGTACTTC.

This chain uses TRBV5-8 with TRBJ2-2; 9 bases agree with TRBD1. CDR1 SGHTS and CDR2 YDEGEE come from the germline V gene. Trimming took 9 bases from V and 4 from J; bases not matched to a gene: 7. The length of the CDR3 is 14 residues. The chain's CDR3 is CANSRDRVTGELFF. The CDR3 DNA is TGTGCCAACTCCCGGGACAGGGTCACCGGGGAGCTGTTTTTT.

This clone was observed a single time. This CDR3 is CASSPREGDTEAFF. The CDR3 nucleotides read TGTGCCAGCTCACCACGAGAAGGGGACACTGAAGCTTTCTTT. The J gene is TRBJ1-1, the V gene TRBV18; the D gene is possibly TRBD1 (5 bases). This CDR3 contains 14 residues. The germline CDR1 and CDR2 sequences are KGHSH and LQKENI. Trimming took 1 base from V and 3 from J, leaving 9 bases between them.

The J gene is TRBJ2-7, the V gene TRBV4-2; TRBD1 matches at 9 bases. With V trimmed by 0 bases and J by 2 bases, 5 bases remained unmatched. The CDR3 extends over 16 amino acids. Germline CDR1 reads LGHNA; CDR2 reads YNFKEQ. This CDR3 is CASSQEWGQGPYEQYF. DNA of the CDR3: TGTGCCAGCAGCCAAGAATGGGGACAGGGTCCCTACGAGCAGTACTTC.

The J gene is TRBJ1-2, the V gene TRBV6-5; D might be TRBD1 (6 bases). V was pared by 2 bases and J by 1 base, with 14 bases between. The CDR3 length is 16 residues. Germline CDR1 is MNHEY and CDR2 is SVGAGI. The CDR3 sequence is CASSYPLGTHNYGYTF. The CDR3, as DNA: TGTGCCAGCAGTTACCCGTTAGGGACACATAACTATGGCTACACCTTC.

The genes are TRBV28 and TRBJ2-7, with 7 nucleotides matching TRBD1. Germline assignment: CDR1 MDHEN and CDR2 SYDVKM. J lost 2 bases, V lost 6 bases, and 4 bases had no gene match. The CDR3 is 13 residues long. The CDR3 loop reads CASRKGQTYEQYF. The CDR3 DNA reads TGTGCCAGCAGGAAGGGACAGACCTACGAGCAGTACTTC. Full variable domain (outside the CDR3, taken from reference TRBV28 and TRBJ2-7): DVKVTQSSRYLVKRTGEKVFLECVQDMDHENMFWYRQDPGLGLRLIYFSYDVKMKEKGDIPEGYSVSREKKERFSLILESASTNQTSMYLCASRKGQTYEQYFGPGTRLTVT.

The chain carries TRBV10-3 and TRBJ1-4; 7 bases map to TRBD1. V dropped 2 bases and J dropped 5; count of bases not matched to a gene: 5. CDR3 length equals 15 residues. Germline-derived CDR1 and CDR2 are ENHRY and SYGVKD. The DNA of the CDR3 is TGTGCCATCAGTGAGGCCGGGACAGAGAATGAAAAACTGTTTTTT. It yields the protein CAISEAGTENEKLFF.

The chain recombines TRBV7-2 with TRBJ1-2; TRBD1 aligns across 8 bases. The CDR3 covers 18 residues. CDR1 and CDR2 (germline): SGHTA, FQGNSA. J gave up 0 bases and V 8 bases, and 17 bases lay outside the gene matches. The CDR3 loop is CASATPRTGKNSNYGYTF. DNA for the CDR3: TGTGCCAGCGCAACCCCGAGGACAGGGAAAAACTCTAACTATGGCTACACCTTC.

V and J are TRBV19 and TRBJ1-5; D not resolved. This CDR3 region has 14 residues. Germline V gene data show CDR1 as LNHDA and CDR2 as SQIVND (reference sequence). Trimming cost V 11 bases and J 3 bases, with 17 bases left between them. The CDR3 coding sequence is TGTGCCGCCGAGGACCCTCAGACCAATCAGCCCCAGCATTTT. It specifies CAAEDPQTNQPQHF.

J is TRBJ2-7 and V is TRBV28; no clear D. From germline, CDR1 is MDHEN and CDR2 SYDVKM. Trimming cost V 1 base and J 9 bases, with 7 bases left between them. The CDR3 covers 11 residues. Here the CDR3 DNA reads TGTGCCAGCAGTTTATCCCTGGCGCAGTACTTC. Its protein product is CASSLSLAQYF. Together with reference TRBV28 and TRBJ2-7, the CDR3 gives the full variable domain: DVKVTQSSRYLVKRTGEKVFLECVQDMDHENMFWYRQDPGLGLRLIYFSYDVKMKEKGDIPEGYSVSREKKERFSLILESASTNQTSMYLCASSLSLAQYFGPGTRLTVT.